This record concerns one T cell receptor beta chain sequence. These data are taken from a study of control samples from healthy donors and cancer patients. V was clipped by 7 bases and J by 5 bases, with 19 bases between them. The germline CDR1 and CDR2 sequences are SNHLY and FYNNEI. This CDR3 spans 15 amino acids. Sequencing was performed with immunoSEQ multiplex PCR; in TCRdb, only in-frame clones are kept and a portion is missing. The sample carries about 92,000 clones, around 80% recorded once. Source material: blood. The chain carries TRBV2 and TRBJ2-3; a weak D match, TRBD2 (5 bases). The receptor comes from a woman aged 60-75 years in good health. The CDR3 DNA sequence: TGTGCCAGCAACCCTAGAAGCGGTTCGGTAGATACGCAGTATTTT. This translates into CASNPRSGSVDTQYF.